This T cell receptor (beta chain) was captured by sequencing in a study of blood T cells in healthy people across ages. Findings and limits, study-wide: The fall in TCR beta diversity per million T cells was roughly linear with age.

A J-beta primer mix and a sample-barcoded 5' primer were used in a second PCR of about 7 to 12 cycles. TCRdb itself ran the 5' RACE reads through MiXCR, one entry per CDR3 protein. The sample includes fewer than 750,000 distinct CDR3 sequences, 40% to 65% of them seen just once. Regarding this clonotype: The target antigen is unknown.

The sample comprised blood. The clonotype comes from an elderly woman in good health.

The CDR3 is CSAPPLAGKETQYF. DNA of the CDR3: TGCAGTGCTCCGCCACTAGCGGGAAAAGAGACCCAGTACTTC. The chain uses TRBV20-1 and TRBJ2-7; 10 nucleotides align to TRBD2. The DNA end is more similar to TRBJ2-5, so the J call may be wrong. Germline CDR1 DFQATT, CDR2 SNEGSKA (reference sequence). The CDR3 is 14 amino acids.